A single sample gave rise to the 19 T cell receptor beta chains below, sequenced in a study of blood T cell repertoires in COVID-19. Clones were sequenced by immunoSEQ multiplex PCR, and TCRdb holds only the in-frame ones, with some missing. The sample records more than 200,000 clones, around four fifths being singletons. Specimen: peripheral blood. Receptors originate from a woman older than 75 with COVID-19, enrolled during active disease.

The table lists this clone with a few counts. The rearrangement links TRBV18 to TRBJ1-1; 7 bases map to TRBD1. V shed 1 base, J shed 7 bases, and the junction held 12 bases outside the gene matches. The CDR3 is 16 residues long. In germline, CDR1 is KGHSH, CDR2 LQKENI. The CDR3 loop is CASSPRNPTGKGEAFF. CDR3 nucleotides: TGTGCCAGCTCACCACGGAACCCGACAGGGAAGGGTGAAGCTTTCTTT.

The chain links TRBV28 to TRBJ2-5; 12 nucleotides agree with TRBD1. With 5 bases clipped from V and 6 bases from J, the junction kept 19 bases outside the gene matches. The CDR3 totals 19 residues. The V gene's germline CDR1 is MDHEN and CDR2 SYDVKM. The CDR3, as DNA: TGTGCCAGCAGTCCCTCGGCCTACTCCGGGACAGGGGGCTCTAAGACCCAGTACTTC. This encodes CASSPSAYSGTGGSKTQYF.

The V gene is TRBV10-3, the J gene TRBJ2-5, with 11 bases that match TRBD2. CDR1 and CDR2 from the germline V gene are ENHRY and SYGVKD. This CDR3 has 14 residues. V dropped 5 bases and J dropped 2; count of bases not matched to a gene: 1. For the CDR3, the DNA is TGTGCCATCAGTCTAGCGGGGGGACAAGAGACCCAGTACTTC. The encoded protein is CAISLAGGQETQYF.

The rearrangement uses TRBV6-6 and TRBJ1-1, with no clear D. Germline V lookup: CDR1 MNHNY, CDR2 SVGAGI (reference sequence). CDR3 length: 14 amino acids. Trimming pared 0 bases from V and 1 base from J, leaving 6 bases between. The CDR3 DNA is TGTGCCAGCAGTTACTCGCGGGGGAACACTGAAGCTTTCTTT. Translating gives CASSYSRGNTEAFF.

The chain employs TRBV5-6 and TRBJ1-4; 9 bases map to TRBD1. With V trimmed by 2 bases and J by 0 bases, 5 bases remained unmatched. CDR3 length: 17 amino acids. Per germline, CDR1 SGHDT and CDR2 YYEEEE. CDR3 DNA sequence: TGTGCCAGCAGCTTTCGCCGGACAGGGGCAACTAATGAAAAACTGTTTTTT. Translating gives CASSFRRTGATNEKLFF.

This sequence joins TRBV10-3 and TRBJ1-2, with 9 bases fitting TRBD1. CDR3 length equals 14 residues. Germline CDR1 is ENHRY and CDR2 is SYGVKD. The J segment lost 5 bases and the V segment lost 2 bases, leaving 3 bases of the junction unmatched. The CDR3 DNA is TGTGCCATCAGTGAGGACAGGGGGGAGTATGGCTACACCTTC. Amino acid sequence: CAISEDRGEYGYTF.

The CDR3: CATGRGEGEAFF. In nucleotides, the CDR3 is TGTGCCACCGGGAGGGGGGAGGGTGAAGCTTTCTTT. The chain has TRBV6-5 and TRBJ1-1; tentatively, D is TRBD1 (6 bases). CDR1 is MNHEY, CDR2 SVGAGI, per germline. This CDR3 has 12 residues. Deletions cut 10 bases from V and 7 bases from J, with 16 bases between.

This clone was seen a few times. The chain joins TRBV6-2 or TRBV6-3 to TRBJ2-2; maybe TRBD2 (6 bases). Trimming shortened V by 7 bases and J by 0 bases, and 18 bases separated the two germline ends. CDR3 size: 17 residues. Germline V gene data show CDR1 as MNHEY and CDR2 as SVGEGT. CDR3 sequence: CASTPVGGRTNTGELFF. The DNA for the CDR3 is TGTGCCAGCACCCCGGTGGGGGGACGGACGAACACCGGGGAGCTGTTTTTT.

The CDR3 DNA reads as TGTGCCAGCAGTTCACCTTCGGGCAGGGGGAACGAAAAACTGTTTTTT. It is translated as CASSSPSGRGNEKLFF. The chain carries TRBV28 and TRBJ1-4; 7 positions match TRBD1. The length of the CDR3 is 16 residues. Germline CDR1 MDHEN, CDR2 SYDVKM. Trimming cost V 4 bases and J 8 bases; bases outside gene matches: 13.

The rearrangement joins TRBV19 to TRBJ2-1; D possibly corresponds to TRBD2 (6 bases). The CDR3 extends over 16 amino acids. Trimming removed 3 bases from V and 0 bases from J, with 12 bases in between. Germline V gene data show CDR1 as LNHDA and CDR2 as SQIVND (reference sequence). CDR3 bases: TGTGCCAGTAGTATGGCTGCGGGGAGCTCCTACAATGAGCAGTTCTTC. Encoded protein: CASSMAAGSSYNEQFF.

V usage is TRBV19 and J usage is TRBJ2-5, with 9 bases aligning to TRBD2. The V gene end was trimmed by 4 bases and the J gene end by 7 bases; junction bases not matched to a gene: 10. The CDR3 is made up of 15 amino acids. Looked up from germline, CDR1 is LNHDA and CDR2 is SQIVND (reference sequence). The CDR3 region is CASSTLSGTSPTQYF. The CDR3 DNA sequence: TGTGCCAGTAGTACCCTCTCCGGGACTAGCCCGACCCAGTACTTC. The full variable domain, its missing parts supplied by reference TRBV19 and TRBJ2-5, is DGGITQSPKYLFRKEGQNVTLSCEQNLNHDAMYWYRQDPGQGLRLIYYSQIVNDFQKGDIAEGYSVSREKKESFPLTVTSAQKNPTAFYLCASSTLSGTSPTQYFGPGTRLLVL.

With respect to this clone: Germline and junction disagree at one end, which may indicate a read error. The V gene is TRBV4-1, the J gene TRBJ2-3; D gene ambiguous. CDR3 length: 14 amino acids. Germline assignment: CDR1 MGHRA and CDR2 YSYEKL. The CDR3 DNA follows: TGCGCCAGCAGCCAAGATCGGCCTCCGGAGAGCGAGGATTTT. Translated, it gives CASSQDRPPESEDF.

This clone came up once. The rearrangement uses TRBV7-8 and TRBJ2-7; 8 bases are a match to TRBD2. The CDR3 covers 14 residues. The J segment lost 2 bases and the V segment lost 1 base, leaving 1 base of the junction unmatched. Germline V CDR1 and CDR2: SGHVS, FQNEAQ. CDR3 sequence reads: CASSLGRGAYEQYF. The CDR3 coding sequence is TGTGCCAGCAGCTTAGGGCGGGGGGCCTACGAGCAGTACTTC. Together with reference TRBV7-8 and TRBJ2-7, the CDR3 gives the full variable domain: GAGVSQSPRYKVAKRGQDVALRCDPISGHVSLFWYQQALGQGPEFLTYFQNEAQLDKSGLPSDRFFAERPEGSVSTLKIQRTQQEDSAVYLCASSLGRGAYEQYFGPGTRLTVT.

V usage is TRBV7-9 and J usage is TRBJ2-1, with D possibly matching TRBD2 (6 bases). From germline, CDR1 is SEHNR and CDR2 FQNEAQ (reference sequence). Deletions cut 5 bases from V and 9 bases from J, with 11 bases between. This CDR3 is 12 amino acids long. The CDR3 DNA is TGTGCCAGCAGCCAACCCGGGAGTGAGCAGTTCTTC. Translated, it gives CASSQPGSEQFF.

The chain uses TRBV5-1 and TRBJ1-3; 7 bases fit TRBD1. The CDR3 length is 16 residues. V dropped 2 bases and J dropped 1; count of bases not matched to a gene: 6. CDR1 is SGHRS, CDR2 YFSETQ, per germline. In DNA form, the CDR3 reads TGCGCCAGCAGCTTTGGGACAGAAACGTCTGGAAACACCATATATTTT. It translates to CASSFGTETSGNTIYF.

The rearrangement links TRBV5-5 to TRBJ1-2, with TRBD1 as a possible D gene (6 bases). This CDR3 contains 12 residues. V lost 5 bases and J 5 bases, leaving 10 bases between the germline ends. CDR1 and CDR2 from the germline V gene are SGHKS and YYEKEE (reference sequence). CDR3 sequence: CASSLDSYGYTF. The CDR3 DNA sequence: TGTGCCAGCAGTCTGGACAGTTATGGCTACACCTTC.

The CDR3 here is CATRSSGNTIYF. As DNA, the CDR3 is TGTGCTACTAGGTCCTCTGGAAACACCATATATTTT. V and J are TRBV11-2 and TRBJ1-3; D remains unclear. Germline CDR1 SGHAT, CDR2 FQNNGV. The CDR3 sequence is 12 residues long.

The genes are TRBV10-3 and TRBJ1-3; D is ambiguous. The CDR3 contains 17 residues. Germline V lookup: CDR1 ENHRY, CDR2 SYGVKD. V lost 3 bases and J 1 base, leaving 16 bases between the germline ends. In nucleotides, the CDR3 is TGTGCCATCAGTGACTTTATGGTACCTCAGTCTGGAAACACCATATATTTT. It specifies CAISDFMVPQSGNTIYF.

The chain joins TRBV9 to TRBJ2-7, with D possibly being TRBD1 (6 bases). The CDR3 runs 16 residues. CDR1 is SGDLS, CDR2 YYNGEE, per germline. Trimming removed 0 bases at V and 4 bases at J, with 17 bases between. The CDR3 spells CASSVDADRIPYEQYF. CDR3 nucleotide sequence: TGTGCCAGCAGCGTAGATGCTGACAGGATTCCATACGAGCAGTACTTC.